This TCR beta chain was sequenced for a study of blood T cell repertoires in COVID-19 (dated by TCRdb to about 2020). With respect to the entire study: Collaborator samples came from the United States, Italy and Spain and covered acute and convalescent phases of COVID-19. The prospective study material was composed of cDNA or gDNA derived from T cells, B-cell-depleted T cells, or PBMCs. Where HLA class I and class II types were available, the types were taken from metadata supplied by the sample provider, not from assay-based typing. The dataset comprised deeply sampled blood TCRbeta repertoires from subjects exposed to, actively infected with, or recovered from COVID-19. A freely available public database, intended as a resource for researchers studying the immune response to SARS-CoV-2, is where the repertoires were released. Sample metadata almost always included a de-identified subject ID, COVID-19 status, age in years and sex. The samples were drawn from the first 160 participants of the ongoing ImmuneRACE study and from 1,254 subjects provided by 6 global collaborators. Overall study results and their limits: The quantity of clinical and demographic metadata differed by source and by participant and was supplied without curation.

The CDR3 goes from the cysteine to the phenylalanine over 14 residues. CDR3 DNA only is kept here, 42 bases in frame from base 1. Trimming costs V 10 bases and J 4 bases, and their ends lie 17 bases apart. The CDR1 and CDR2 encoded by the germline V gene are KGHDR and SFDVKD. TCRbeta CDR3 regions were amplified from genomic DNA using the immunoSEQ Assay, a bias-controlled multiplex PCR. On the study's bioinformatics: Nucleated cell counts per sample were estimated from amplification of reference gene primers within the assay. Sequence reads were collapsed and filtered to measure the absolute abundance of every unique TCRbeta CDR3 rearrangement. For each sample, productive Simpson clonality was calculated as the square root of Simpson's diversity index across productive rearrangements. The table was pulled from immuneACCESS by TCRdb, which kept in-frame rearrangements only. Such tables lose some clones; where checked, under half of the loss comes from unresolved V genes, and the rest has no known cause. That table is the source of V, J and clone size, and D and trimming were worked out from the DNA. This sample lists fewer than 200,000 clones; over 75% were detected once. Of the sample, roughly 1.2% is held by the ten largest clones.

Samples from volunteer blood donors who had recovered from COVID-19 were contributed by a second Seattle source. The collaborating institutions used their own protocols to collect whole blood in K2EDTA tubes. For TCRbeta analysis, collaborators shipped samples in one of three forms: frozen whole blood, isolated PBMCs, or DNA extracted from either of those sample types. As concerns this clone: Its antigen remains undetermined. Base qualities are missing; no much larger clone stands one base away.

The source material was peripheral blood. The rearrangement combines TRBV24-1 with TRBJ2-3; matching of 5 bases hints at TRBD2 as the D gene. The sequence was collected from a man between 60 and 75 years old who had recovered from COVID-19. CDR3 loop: CATSQTGDPDTQYF. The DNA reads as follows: TGTGCCACTTCGCAGACCGGGGATCCAGATACGCAGTATTTT.